The clone carrying this TCR beta chain was found once. Its antigen remains unknown. The sample comes from a study of siplizumab effects on memory and regulatory T cells. Whole-study results and caveats: Greater diversity than memory cells seemed evident in naive T cells, which also appeared to be major alloresponse contributors.

Using immunoSEQ multiplex PCR, the repertoire was profiled, and TCRdb retains in-frame clones only, with some absent. The data contain 100,000 to 120,000 clones, roughly 89% of them singletons. V gave up 3 bases and J gave up 2 bases, with 8 bases separating them. CDR1 is SGHRS, CDR2 YFSETQ, per germline. The CDR3 loop spans 13 amino acids. The chain couples TRBV5-1 to TRBJ2-5, with a possible D match to TRBD2 (5 bases). The sequence came from a human donor in good health. Sequenced input: CD4+ T cells sorted from blood. For the CDR3, the DNA is TGCGCCAGCAGCTCGACGGGACAAGAGACCCAGTACTTC. Encoded protein: CASSSTGQETQYF. The full variable domain, with the rest looked up from reference TRBV5-1 and TRBJ2-5, is KAGVTQTPRYLIKTRGQQVTLSCSPISGHRSVSWYQQTPGQGLQFLFEYFSETQRNKGNFPGRFSGRQFSNSRSEMNVSTLELGDSALYLCASSSTGQETQYFGPGTRLLVL.